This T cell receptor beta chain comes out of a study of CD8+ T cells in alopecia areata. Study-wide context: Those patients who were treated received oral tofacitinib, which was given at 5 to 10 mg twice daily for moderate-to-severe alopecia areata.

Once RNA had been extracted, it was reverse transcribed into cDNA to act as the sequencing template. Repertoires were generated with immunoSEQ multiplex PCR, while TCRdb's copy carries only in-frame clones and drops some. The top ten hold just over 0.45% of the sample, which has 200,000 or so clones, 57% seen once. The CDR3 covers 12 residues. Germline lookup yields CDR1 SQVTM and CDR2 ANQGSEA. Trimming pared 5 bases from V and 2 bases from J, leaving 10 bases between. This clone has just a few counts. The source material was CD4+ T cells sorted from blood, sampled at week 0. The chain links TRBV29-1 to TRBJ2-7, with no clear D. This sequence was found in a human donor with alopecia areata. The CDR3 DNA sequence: TGCAGCGTTAGCGTTGGTCCCTACGAGCAGTACTTC. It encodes CSVSVGPYEQYF.